The 31 T cell receptor beta chains below all came from one sample that was sequenced in a study of CD8 T cells in Susac syndrome. Reverse transcription used roughly 0.5 to 1 ug RNA and random hexamers. Each CDR3 protein gets one entry after TCRdb re-called the immunoSEQ multiplex PCR reads with MiXCR. The sample includes under 200,000 distinct CDR3 sequences, around 96% seen only once; the top ten take 0.15% to 0.2%. The sequenced material came from CD8+ T cells from PBMCs. These receptor sequences come from a human donor with multiple sclerosis.

V is TRBV6-5 and J is TRBJ1-2; D is uncertain. Trimming cost V 1 base and J 4 bases, with 10 bases left between them. The CDR3 contains 14 residues. Germline CDR1 reads MNHEY; CDR2 reads SVGAGI. The CDR3: CASSYWTRGYGYTF. Written as DNA, the CDR3 is TGTGCCAGCAGTTACTGGACTCGGGGCTATGGCTACACCTTC.

This sequence joins TRBV5-1 and TRBJ2-7; TRBD2 might be the D (6 bases). CDR1 and CDR2 (germline): SGHRS, YFSETQ. The CDR3 contains 15 residues. Trimming took 0 bases from V and 2 from J, leaving 12 bases between them. The CDR3 protein is CASSLAGLATYEQYF. For the CDR3, the DNA is TGCGCCAGCAGCTTGGCGGGCCTAGCGACCTACGAGCAGTACTTC.

This chain joins TRBV7-9 and TRBJ2-2; 9 positions match TRBD1. The CDR3 spans 16 residues. The junction had 5 bases not matched to a gene; V was cut back by 4 bases and J by 2 bases. Germline CDR1 is SEHNR and CDR2 is FQNEAQ (reference sequence). DNA for the CDR3: TGTGCCAGCAGCTCCCGACAGGGGGTAAACACCGGGGAGCTGTTTTTT. This sequence encodes CASSSRQGVNTGELFF. The variable domain in full, completed from reference TRBV7-9 and TRBJ2-2, reads DTGVSQNPRHKITKRGQNVTFRCDPISEHNRLYWYRQTLGQGPEFLTYFQNEAQLEKSRLLSDRFSAERPKGSFSTLEIQRTEQGDSAMYLCASSSRQGVNTGELFFGEGSRLTVL.

The chain carries TRBV3-1 and TRBJ2-1; 11 bases line up with TRBD2. The V segment lost 1 base and the J segment 8 bases; nucleotides outside the gene matches: 10. The CDR3 is 17 amino acids. The V gene's germline CDR1 is LGHDT and CDR2 YNNKEL (reference sequence). In DNA, the CDR3 is TGTGCCAGCAGCCAAGGACTAGCGGGACCCTTGGGCCATGAGCAGTTCTTC. Translating gives CASSQGLAGPLGHEQFF.

The V gene is TRBV15, the J gene TRBJ2-5, with D perhaps TRBD2 (6 bases). V lost 1 base to trimming and J lost 1 base, with 10 bases between them. The germline gives CDR1 LNHNV, CDR2 YYDKDF (reference sequence). This CDR3 region has 15 residues. The CDR3 DNA reads TGTGCCACCAGCAGAGGGGGAGGAGCCCAAGAGACCCAGTACTTC. This translates into CATSRGGGAQETQYF.

The CDR3 spells CASSYSIIPWETQYF. The CDR3 DNA sequence: TGTGCCAGCAGTTACTCTATCATACCATGGGAGACCCAGTACTTC. V usage is TRBV6-6 and J usage is TRBJ2-5; D call uncertain. Trimming stripped 0 bases from V and 5 bases from J, with 13 bases between. Germline CDR1 reads MNHNY; CDR2 reads SVGAGI (reference sequence). This CDR3 is 15 amino acids long.

This sequence joins TRBV9 and TRBJ2-7, with D hard to call. This CDR3 region has 15 residues. CDR1 and CDR2 from the germline V gene are SGDLS and YYNGEE. With 0 bases removed from V and 5 bases from J, the gap between germline ends came to 15 bases. The DNA of the CDR3 is TGTGCCAGCAGCGTAGGGGCTAACCCCCTCGACGAGCAGTACTTC. Its translation is CASSVGANPLDEQYF.

The chain recombines TRBV7-9 with TRBJ2-1, with D maybe TRBD1 (6 bases). Between the trimmed V and J ends, which lost 5 bases and 7 bases, there was a span of 18 bases. The CDR3 extends over 15 amino acids. Germline assignment: CDR1 SEHNR and CDR2 FQNEAQ (reference sequence). For the CDR3, the DNA is TGTGCCAGCAGCCCGACAGGATCCGAACAGAATGAGCAGTTCTTC. Encoded protein: CASSPTGSEQNEQFF.

CDR3: CASSPGQGIAPLHF. CDR3 nucleotide sequence: TGTGCCAGCAGTCCTGGACAGGGAATTGCACCCCTCCACTTT. The J gene is TRBJ1-6, the V gene TRBV6-5, with 8 bases fitting TRBD1. The CDR3 extends over 14 amino acids. The junction had 8 bases not matched to a gene; V was cut back by 5 bases and J by 11 bases. The V gene's germline CDR1 is MNHEY and CDR2 SVGAGI.

The chain carries TRBV20-1 and TRBJ2-1, with a possible D match to TRBD1 (5 bases). The V gene lost 0 bases and the J gene lost 7 bases, with 13 bases spanning the gap. The V gene's germline CDR1 is DFQATT and CDR2 SNEGSKA (reference sequence). CDR3 length: 14 amino acids. The DNA of the CDR3 is TGCAGTGCTAGAGATTATGGCAGGGCAAATGAGCAGTTCTTC. Residues: CSARDYGRANEQFF.

J is TRBJ2-4 and V is TRBV7-9; 8 nucleotides agree with TRBD1. The germline V gene has CDR1 SEHNR and CDR2 FQNEAQ (reference sequence). V dropped 2 bases and J dropped 14; count of bases not matched to a gene: 8. There are 13 residues in the CDR3. This CDR3 reads CASSLPGGIKKYF. The DNA for the CDR3 is TGTGCCAGCAGCTTACCAGGGGGCATTAAGAAGTACTTC.

This chain joins TRBV18 and TRBJ1-2; tentatively, D is TRBD1 (6 bases). The CDR3 is made up of 16 amino acids. The germline V gene encodes CDR1 KGHSH and CDR2 LQKENI. V shed 6 bases and J shed 5 bases, with 22 bases lying between them. DNA of the CDR3: TGTGCCAGCTCCGACGCGGCTGGGGGCGCTCGGTATGGCTACACCTTC. Its protein product is CASSDAAGGARYGYTF.

V and J are TRBV13 and TRBJ2-7; D possibly corresponds to TRBD1 (5 bases). The CDR3 is 13 amino acids. Germline CDR1 PRHDT, CDR2 FYEKMQ (reference sequence). Trimming cost V 3 bases and J 3 bases, with 9 bases left between them. The CDR3 region is CASSLQGNYEQYF. CDR3 DNA sequence: TGTGCCAGCAGCTTGCAGGGAAACTACGAGCAGTACTTC.

This rearrangement joins TRBV13 to TRBJ1-1; D is uncertain. Germline CDR1 PRHDT, CDR2 FYEKMQ (reference sequence). CDR3 length: 13 residues. Trimming stripped 5 bases from V and 0 bases from J, with 7 bases between. CDR3 in DNA: TGTGCCAGCAGCCCCCCATTGAACACTGAAGCTTTCTTT. Protein sequence: CASSPPLNTEAFF.

The chain recombines TRBV29-1 with TRBJ2-7; possible D gene TRBD2, 7 bases. The germline V and J ends were trimmed by 7 bases and 5 bases, with 18 bases remaining between them. The CDR3 consists of 13 residues. Germline V gene sequence: CDR1 SQVTM, CDR2 ANQGSEA. CDR3 sequence (DNA): TGCAGCGCTGAGGGGGGGGCCGGGGACGAGCAGTACTTC. Protein sequence: CSAEGGAGDEQYF.

The chain uses TRBV2 and TRBJ1-1; D is perhaps TRBD1 (5 bases). The V end was cut by 6 bases, the J end by 1 base, with 15 bases between. Germline CDR1 reads SNHLY; CDR2 reads FYNNEI. This CDR3 spans 15 amino acids. DNA for the CDR3: TGTGCCAGCAGAGACCCGGACACTTGGAACACTGAAGCTTTCTTT. This translates into CASRDPDTWNTEAFF.

The J gene is TRBJ1-2, the V gene TRBV27; D is unclear. The CDR3 has 13 amino acids. Germline values: CDR1 MNHEY, CDR2 SMNVEV (reference sequence). V was clipped by 3 bases and J by 1 base, with 6 bases between them. The CDR3 spells CASSFSRNYGYTF. DNA of the CDR3: TGTGCCAGCAGTTTTTCCCGTAACTATGGCTACACCTTC.

The chain combines TRBV20-1 with TRBJ2-6; D may be TRBD1 (5 bases). Germline V lookup: CDR1 DFQATT, CDR2 SNEGSKA (reference sequence). The CDR3 totals 15 residues. V lost 2 bases and J lost 0, with 8 bases in between. CDR3 in amino acids: CSARLGDSGANVLTF. Here the CDR3 DNA reads TGCAGTGCTAGACTAGGGGACTCTGGGGCCAACGTCCTGACTTTC.

This rearrangement joins TRBV28 to TRBJ1-1; TRBD1 might be the D (5 bases). This CDR3 region has 14 residues. Germline assignment: CDR1 MDHEN and CDR2 SYDVKM. V lost 4 bases and J 1 base, leaving 10 bases between the germline ends. The CDR3 nucleotides read TGTGCCAGCAGTTCCTACAGGAGGAACACTGAAGCTTTCTTT. Its protein product is CASSSYRRNTEAFF. The full variable domain, in which reference TRBV28 and TRBJ1-1 provide the parts outside the CDR3, is DVKVTQSSRYLVKRTGEKVFLECVQDMDHENMFWYRQDPGLGLRLIYFSYDVKMKEKGDIPEGYSVSREKKERFSLILESASTNQTSMYLCASSSYRRNTEAFFGQGTRLTVV.

The chain joins TRBV28 to TRBJ2-3; D not resolved. The CDR3 contains 16 residues. Germline V gene lookup returns CDR1 MDHEN and CDR2 SYDVKM. V was trimmed by 5 bases and J by 0 bases, leaving 15 bases between them. The CDR3 DNA is TGTGCCAGCAGTAGCTACAGTAACCCTAGCACAGATACGCAGTATTTT. Translated, it gives CASSSYSNPSTDTQYF.

The chain links TRBV23-1 to TRBJ1-1; no clear D gene. TRBV23-1 is recorded as an ORF, its role being uncertain. Trimming cost V 2 bases and J 3 bases, with 10 bases left between them. This CDR3 contains 14 residues. The CDR3 reads CASSQPTKHTEAFF. As DNA, the CDR3 is TGCGCCAGCAGTCAACCGACAAAACACACTGAAGCTTTCTTT.

The chain uses TRBV20-1 and TRBJ2-1; 10 nucleotides align to TRBD2. The V gene end was trimmed by 0 bases and the J gene end by 0 bases; junction bases not matched to a gene: 5. CDR3 length equals 17 residues. The V gene's germline CDR1 is DFQATT and CDR2 SNEGSKA (reference sequence). CDR3: CSARDRTSGSSYNEQFF. The CDR3, as DNA: TGCAGTGCTAGAGATAGGACTAGCGGTAGCTCCTACAATGAGCAGTTCTTC.

The chain is built from TRBV6-5 and TRBJ2-7, with 12 bases aligning to TRBD1. V lost 4 bases to trimming and J lost 1 base; unmatched junction nucleotides: 8. The germline CDR1 and CDR2 sequences are MNHEY and SVGAGI. The CDR3 consists of 17 residues. CDR3 coding DNA: TGTGCCAGCAGTTCCGGGACAGGGGGCAAACGGTCCTACGAGCAGTACTTC. It encodes CASSSGTGGKRSYEQYF.

The genes are TRBV20-1 and TRBJ2-7, with 9 nucleotides matching TRBD2. Germline CDR1 and CDR2: DFQATT and SNEGSKA (reference sequence). The CDR3 runs to 18 residues. V lost 1 base, J lost 3 bases, and 16 bases stayed unmatched. CDR3 in DNA: TGCAGTGCTAGAGGGGGCCTAGCGGGAAGCAAATATCGCTACGAGCAGTACTTC. Translating gives CSARGGLAGSKYRYEQYF.

CDR3 sequence reads: CASSAGTYNQPQHF. CDR3 sequence (DNA): TGTGCCAGCAGCGCGGGGACCTACAATCAGCCCCAGCATTTT. V usage is TRBV5-6 and J usage is TRBJ1-5, with a tentative D call TRBD1 (5 bases). Trimming shortened V by 4 bases and J by 3 bases, and 11 bases separated the two germline ends. CDR3 length: 14 amino acids. Germline loops: CDR1 SGHDT, CDR2 YYEEEE. The variable domain in full, with the rest retrieved from reference TRBV5-6 and TRBJ1-5, is DAGVTQSPTHLIKTRGQQVTLRCSPKSGHDTVSWYQQALGQGPQFIFQYYEEEERQRGNFPDRFSGHQFPNYSSELNVNALLLGDSALYLCASSAGTYNQPQHFGDGTRLSIL.

V gene TRBV7-3 combines with J gene TRBJ1-1; 11 bases agree with TRBD1. The CDR3 is made up of 15 amino acids. V dropped 5 bases and J dropped 4; count of bases not matched to a gene: 6. Germline V gene lookup returns CDR1 SGHTA and CDR2 FQGTGA. The CDR3 nucleotides are TGTGCCAGCAGCGCCTCCGGGACAGGGGGCACTGAAGCTTTCTTT. Translation gives CASSASGTGGTEAFF.

This chain uses TRBV27 with TRBJ2-5, with 10 bases fitting TRBD1. There are 19 residues in the CDR3. The trim removed 6 bases at V and 5 bases at J, leaving 21 bases unmatched. Germline V lookup: CDR1 MNHEY, CDR2 SMNVEV (reference sequence). The CDR3 is CASSLVAHRQGASVETQYF. In DNA form, the CDR3 reads TGTGCCAGCAGCCTAGTGGCCCATAGACAGGGGGCATCTGTGGAGACCCAGTACTTC.

This clonotype was counted once. This rearrangement joins TRBV2 to TRBJ1-5, with TRBD1 as a possible D gene (5 bases). V lost 11 bases and J lost 0, with 14 bases in between. Germline V gives CDR1 SNHLY, CDR2 FYNNEI. CDR3 length: 14 amino acids. In DNA, the CDR3 is TGTGCCGTGGGGGACCCCGGTAGCAATCAGCCCCAGCATTTT. It specifies CAVGDPGSNQPQHF.

This chain joins TRBV13 and TRBJ2-7; 9 bases align to TRBD1. The J segment lost 3 bases and the V segment lost 4 bases, leaving 7 bases of the junction unmatched. This CDR3 is built from 15 residues. Germline CDR1 PRHDT, CDR2 FYEKMQ (reference sequence). This CDR3 is CASSSWTGAYYEQYF. The CDR3 DNA sequence: TGTGCCAGCAGCTCATGGACAGGGGCTTACTACGAGCAGTACTTC.

The sample holds one count of this clonotype. The chain joins TRBV14 to TRBJ2-4; no clear D. Trimming left V 1 base short and J 13 bases short, with 8 bases between. The CDR3 has 11 residues. Germline CDR1 and CDR2: SGHDN and FVKESK. For the CDR3, the DNA is TGTGCCAGCAGCCAAGGAGAAAGACAGTACTTC. Translated: CASSQGERQYF. Looking up the rest from reference TRBV14 and TRBJ2-4 gives the full variable domain: EAGVTQFPSHSVIEKGQTVTLRCDPISGHDNLYWYRRVMGKEIKFLLHFVKESKQDESGMPNNRFLAERTGGTYSTLKVQPAELEDSGVYFCASSQGERQYFGAGTRLSVL.

The chain recombines TRBV9 with TRBJ1-1, with D unresolved. The germline V gene has CDR1 SGDLS and CDR2 YYNGEE. Trimming took 0 bases from V and 0 from J, leaving 12 bases between them. CDR3 length equals 16 residues. This CDR3 is CASSVDLQALNTEAFF. For the CDR3, the DNA is TGTGCCAGCAGCGTAGACCTCCAGGCCCTGAACACTGAAGCTTTCTTT. The variable domain in full, with the rest retrieved from reference TRBV9 and TRBJ1-1, is DSGVTQTPKHLITATGQRVTLRCSPRSGDLSVYWYQQSLDQGLQFLIQYYNGEERAKGNILERFSAQQFPDLHSELNLSSLELGDSALYFCASSVDLQALNTEAFFGQGTRLTVV.